The T cell receptor beta chain described here comes from a study of Ad26.COV2.S vaccination and SARS-CoV-2 variants. Across the study: It was the COV1001 Ad26.COV2.S trial arm that included the donor. Whole-study findings and limits: Responses of T cells in total may have been underestimated by the TCR breadth and depth analyses. Greater spike-specific TCR breadth was seen in vaccine recipients than in placebo recipients.

Described treatment: about 20 received Ad26.COV2.S at low or high dose, single or two shots; 5 received placebo; per-sample allocation not given. Sampling occurred on day 63 after the first vaccine or placebo injection. Here immunoSEQ multiplex PCR was the method, and the copy in TCRdb shows in-frame clones only, minus some. The sample has about 440,000 clones, roughly 88% seen once. About this clone itself: The target antigen is unknown.

The germline gives CDR1 LNHNV, CDR2 YYDKDF (reference sequence). This CDR3 is built from 14 residues. V lost 0 bases to trimming and J lost 3 bases, with 8 bases between them. Source: peripheral blood, taken in a trial of Ad26.COV2.S vaccine versus placebo. This chain links TRBV15 with TRBJ2-5, with D perhaps matching TRBD2 (5 bases). This TCR came from a person aged 18-60 years who received the Ad26.COV2.S COVID-19 vaccine or a placebo. The CDR3 nucleotides are TGTGCCACCAGCAGAGAGGTGGAGGAAGAGACCCAGTACTTC. Amino acids: CATSREVEEETQYF. The variable domain in full, completed from reference TRBV15 and TRBJ2-5, reads DAMVIQNPRYQVTQFGKPVTLSCSQTLNHNVMYWYQQKSSQAPKLLFHYYDKDFNNEADTPDNFQSRRPNTSFCFLDIRSPGLGDTAMYLCATSREVEEETQYFGPGTRLLVL.